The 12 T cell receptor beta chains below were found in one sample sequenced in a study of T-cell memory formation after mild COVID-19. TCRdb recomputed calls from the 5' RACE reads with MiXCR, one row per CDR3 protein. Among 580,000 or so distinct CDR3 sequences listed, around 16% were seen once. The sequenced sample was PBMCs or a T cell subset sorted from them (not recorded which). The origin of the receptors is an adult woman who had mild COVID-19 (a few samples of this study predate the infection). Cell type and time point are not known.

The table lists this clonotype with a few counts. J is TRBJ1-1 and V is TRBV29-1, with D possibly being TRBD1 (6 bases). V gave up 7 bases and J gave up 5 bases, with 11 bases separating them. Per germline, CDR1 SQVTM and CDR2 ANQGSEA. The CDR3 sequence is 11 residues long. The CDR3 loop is CSGVQGTEAFF. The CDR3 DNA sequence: TGCAGCGGAGTGCAGGGGACTGAAGCTTTCTTT.

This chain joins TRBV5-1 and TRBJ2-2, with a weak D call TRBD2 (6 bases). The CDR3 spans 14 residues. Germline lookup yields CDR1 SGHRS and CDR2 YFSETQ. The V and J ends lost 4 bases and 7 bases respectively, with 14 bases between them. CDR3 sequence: CASSLLRGNGELFF. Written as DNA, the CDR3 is TGCGCCAGCAGCCTCCTCCGGGGGAACGGGGAGCTGTTTTTT. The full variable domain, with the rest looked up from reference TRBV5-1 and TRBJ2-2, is KAGVTQTPRYLIKTRGQQVTLSCSPISGHRSVSWYQQTPGQGLQFLFEYFSETQRNKGNFPGRFSGRQFSNSRSEMNVSTLELGDSALYLCASSLLRGNGELFFGEGSRLTVL.

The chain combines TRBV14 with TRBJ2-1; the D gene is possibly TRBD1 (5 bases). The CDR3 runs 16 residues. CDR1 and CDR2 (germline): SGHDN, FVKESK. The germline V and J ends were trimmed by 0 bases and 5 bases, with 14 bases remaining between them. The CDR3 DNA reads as TGTGCCAGCAGCCAAGAAAATTGGACACCTAACAATGAGCAGTTCTTC. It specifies CASSQENWTPNNEQFF. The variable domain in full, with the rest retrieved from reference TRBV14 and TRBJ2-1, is EAGVTQFPSHSVIEKGQTVTLRCDPISGHDNLYWYRRVMGKEIKFLLHFVKESKQDESGMPNNRFLAERTGGTYSTLKVQPAELEDSGVYFCASSQENWTPNNEQFFGPGTRLTVL.

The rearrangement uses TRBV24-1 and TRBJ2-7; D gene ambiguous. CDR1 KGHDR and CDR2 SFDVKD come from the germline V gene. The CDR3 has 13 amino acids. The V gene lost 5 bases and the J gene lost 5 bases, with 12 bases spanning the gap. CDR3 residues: CATSGQDADEQYF. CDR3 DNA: TGTGCCACCAGTGGCCAAGACGCAGACGAGCAGTACTTC.

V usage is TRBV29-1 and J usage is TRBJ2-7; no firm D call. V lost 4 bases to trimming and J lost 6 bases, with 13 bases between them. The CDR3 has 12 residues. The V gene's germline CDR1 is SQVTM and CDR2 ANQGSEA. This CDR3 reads CSVAWQFGEQYF. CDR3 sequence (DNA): TGCAGCGTTGCCTGGCAGTTCGGCGAGCAGTACTTC.

The CDR3 reads CASSFGTGAETQYF. The CDR3 DNA sequence: TGCGCCAGCAGCTTCGGGACAGGCGCCGAGACCCAGTACTTC. The gene calls are TRBV5-1 and TRBJ2-5, with 8 bases lining up with TRBD1. Per the germline V gene, CDR1 is SGHRS and CDR2 is YFSETQ. J gave up 5 bases and V 2 bases, and 5 bases lay outside the gene matches. The CDR3 covers 14 residues.

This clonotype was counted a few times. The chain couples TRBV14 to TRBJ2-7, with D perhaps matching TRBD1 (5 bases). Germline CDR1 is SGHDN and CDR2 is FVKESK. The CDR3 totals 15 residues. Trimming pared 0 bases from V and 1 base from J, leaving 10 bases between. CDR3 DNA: TGTGCCAGCAGCCAAGAAAGGGGCCATTCCTACGAGCAGTACTTC. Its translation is CASSQERGHSYEQYF. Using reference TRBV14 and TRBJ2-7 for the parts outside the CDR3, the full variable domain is EAGVTQFPSHSVIEKGQTVTLRCDPISGHDNLYWYRRVMGKEIKFLLHFVKESKQDESGMPNNRFLAERTGGTYSTLKVQPAELEDSGVYFCASSQERGHSYEQYFGPGTRLTVT.

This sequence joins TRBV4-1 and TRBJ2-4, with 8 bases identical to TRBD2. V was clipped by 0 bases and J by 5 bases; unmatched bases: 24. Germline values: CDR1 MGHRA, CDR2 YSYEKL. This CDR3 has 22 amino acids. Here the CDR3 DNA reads TGCGCCAGCAGCCAAGATCGTCGACGGGGGGGGCTTTTGGTCGGTCACGAAAACATTCAGTACTTC. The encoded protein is CASSQDRRRGGLLVGHENIQYF.

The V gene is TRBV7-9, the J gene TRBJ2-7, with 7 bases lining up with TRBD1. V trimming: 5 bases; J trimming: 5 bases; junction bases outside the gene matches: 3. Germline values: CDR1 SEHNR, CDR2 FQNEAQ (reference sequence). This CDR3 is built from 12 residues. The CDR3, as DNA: TGTGCCAGCAGCCGCAGGGGGAACGAGCAGTACTTC. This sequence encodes CASSRRGNEQYF.

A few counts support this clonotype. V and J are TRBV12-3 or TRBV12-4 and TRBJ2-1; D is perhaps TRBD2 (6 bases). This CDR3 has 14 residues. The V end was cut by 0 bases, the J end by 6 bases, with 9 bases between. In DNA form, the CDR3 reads TGTGCCAGCAGTTTAGCGCCGGGAGTCAATGAGCAGTTCTTC. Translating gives CASSLAPGVNEQFF.

The CDR3 DNA reads TGTGCCAGCAGCTTCGGGACCAGCGGAAATCAGCCCCAGCATTTT. Its translation is CASSFGTSGNQPQHF. The rearrangement uses TRBV5-4 and TRBJ1-5, with a weak D call TRBD1 (5 bases). This CDR3 spans 15 amino acids. CDR1 and CDR2 from the germline V gene are SGHNT and YYREEE (reference sequence). V lost 2 bases to trimming and J lost 4 bases, with 13 bases between them.

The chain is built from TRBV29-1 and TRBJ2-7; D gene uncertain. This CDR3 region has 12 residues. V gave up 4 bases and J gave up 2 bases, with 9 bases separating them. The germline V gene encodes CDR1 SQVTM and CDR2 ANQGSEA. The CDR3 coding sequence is TGCAGCGTTGCACCCACGACCTACGAGCAGTACTTC. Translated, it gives CSVAPTTYEQYF.